These 19 T cell receptor beta chains were all obtained from the same sample, sequenced in a study of OX40 agonist ivuxolimab in advanced cancers. The protocol was immunoSEQ multiplex PCR, while the TCRdb copy is restricted to in-frame clones and leaves out a portion. The sample holds under 110,000 clones, about nine tenths seen once. The source was CD4+ or CD8+ T cells sorted from blood, collected in a trial of the OX40 agonist ivuxolimab. Receptors originate from an adult with an advanced solid tumor such as melanoma, head and neck, liver or kidney cancer.

The rearrangement links TRBV6-5 to TRBJ1-5; 8 bases are a match to TRBD1. The V gene end was trimmed by 2 bases and the J gene end by 6 bases; junction bases not matched to a gene: 3. Germline lookup yields CDR1 MNHEY and CDR2 SVGAGI. CDR3 length equals 14 residues. Here the CDR3 DNA reads TGTGCCAGCAGTTACGGACAGGGCCTTCAGCCCCAGCATTTT. Translation: CASSYGQGLQPQHF.

The chain employs TRBV2 and TRBJ2-2; the match to TRBD1 covers 11 bases. Unmatched junction bases numbered 12, after V lost 7 bases and J lost 5 bases. This CDR3 is built from 17 residues. The V gene's germline CDR1 is SNHLY and CDR2 FYNNEI. CDR3 DNA: TGTGCCAGCACGTCGGCCGGACAGGGGGCCGGGACCGGGGAGCTGTTTTTT. Translated, it gives CASTSAGQGAGTGELFF.

The rearrangement links TRBV7-2 to TRBJ2-5; 7 positions agree with TRBD1. V lost 1 base, J lost 1 base, and 3 bases stayed unmatched. The CDR3 contains 15 residues. Per germline, CDR1 SGHTA and CDR2 FQGNSA. CDR3 sequence reads: CASSLVPGGQETQYF. In nucleotides, the CDR3 is TGTGCCAGCAGCTTAGTTCCAGGGGGCCAAGAGACCCAGTACTTC.

V gene TRBV11-2 combines with J gene TRBJ2-7; 8 bases agree with TRBD1. Trimming took 1 base from V and 0 from J; bases not matched to a gene: 5. Per the germline V gene, CDR1 is SGHAT and CDR2 is FQNNGV. The CDR3 length is 16 residues. The CDR3 nucleotides read TGTGCCAGCAGCTTAGGCCAGGGGGCAGGCTCCTACGAGCAGTACTTC. It specifies CASSLGQGAGSYEQYF.

This clone was observed once. This sequence joins TRBV7-9 and TRBJ1-3, with 8 bases that match TRBD1. The ends lost 5 bases at V and 0 bases at J; junction bases unmatched: 3. Germline loops: CDR1 SEHNR, CDR2 FQNEAQ (reference sequence). The CDR3 sequence is 15 residues long. CDR3 residues: CASSKDRVSGNTIYF. The CDR3 DNA sequence: TGTGCCAGCAGCAAGGACAGGGTCTCTGGAAACACCATATATTTT.

The chain employs TRBV4-1 and TRBJ1-2, with TRBD1 matching 9 bases. The CDR3 covers 15 residues. The trim removed 2 bases at V and 7 bases at J, leaving 8 bases unmatched. CDR1 is MGHRA, CDR2 YSYEKL, per germline. The CDR3 DNA follows: TGCGCCAGCAGCCAACTACAGGGGGCGAAGGGTGGCTACACCTTC. This sequence encodes CASSQLQGAKGGYTF.

The rearrangement links TRBV29-1 to TRBJ2-7; maybe TRBD2 (5 bases). V lost 7 bases to trimming and J lost 2 bases, with 18 bases between them. Germline-derived CDR1 and CDR2 are SQVTM and ANQGSEA. The CDR3 runs to 14 residues. DNA for the CDR3: TGCAGCGCCGAGGCCTGGACTCACCCCTACGAGCAGTACTTC. Protein: CSAEAWTHPYEQYF.

The chain combines TRBV29-1 with TRBJ1-3; D is possibly TRBD1 (5 bases). V gave up 5 bases and J gave up 0 bases, with 11 bases separating them. Germline CDR1 is SQVTM and CDR2 is ANQGSEA. This CDR3 is built from 14 residues. The CDR3 loop reads CSVFPDSSGNTIYF. DNA for the CDR3: TGCAGCGTTTTTCCCGACAGCTCTGGAAACACCATATATTTT.

The CDR3 loop reads CASSLTSGRSQETQYF. The CDR3 DNA sequence: TGTGCCAGCAGCTTGACTAGCGGCCGATCTCAAGAGACCCAGTACTTC. This chain joins TRBV7-8 and TRBJ2-5; TRBD2 matches at 9 bases. The V and J ends lost 3 bases and 2 bases, in that order; junction bases with no gene match: 7. Germline CDR1 is SGHVS and CDR2 is FQNEAQ. The CDR3 sequence is 16 residues long.

This chain uses TRBV6-5 with TRBJ1-1; a weak D match, TRBD1 (5 bases). V was shortened by 7 bases and J by 2 bases, with 17 bases between the two germline ends. Germline assignment: CDR1 MNHEY and CDR2 SVGAGI. The CDR3 length is 15 residues. CDR3 region: CASTSGRALNTEAFF. The DNA for the CDR3 is TGTGCCAGCACTTCCGGCAGGGCGCTCAACACTGAAGCTTTCTTT.

The rearrangement uses TRBV19 and TRBJ2-2; D is perhaps TRBD1 (5 bases). V lost 5 bases and J lost 0, with 13 bases in between. The CDR3 is 16 residues long. In germline, CDR1 is LNHDA, CDR2 SQIVND (reference sequence). CDR3 region: CASSPPIGANTGELFF. For the CDR3, the DNA is TGTGCCAGTAGTCCGCCGATAGGGGCGAACACCGGGGAGCTGTTTTTT.

This chain connects TRBV11-2 to TRBJ1-4; D is uncertain. Germline V gene sequence: CDR1 SGHAT, CDR2 FQNNGV. CDR3 length equals 12 residues. The V gene lost 3 bases and the J gene lost 3 bases, with 2 bases spanning the gap. The CDR3 is CASSFANEKLFF. CDR3 nucleotides: TGTGCCAGCAGCTTCGCTAATGAAAAACTGTTTTTT.

The V and J genes are TRBV11-2 and TRBJ1-2; tentatively, D is TRBD1 (6 bases). The V end lost 5 bases, the J end lost 0 bases, and 13 bases lay between the germline ends. The CDR3 covers 15 residues. Germline CDR1 and CDR2: SGHAT and FQNNGV. CDR3 in DNA: TGTGCCAGCAGCAGAGCAGGGGAACCTAACTATGGCTACACCTTC. This sequence encodes CASSRAGEPNYGYTF.

CDR3 nucleotide sequence: TGTGCCAGCAGCAATGGGGGGGGTTGGGGCTACACCTTC. Translated: CASSNGGGWGYTF. The chain is built from TRBV27 and TRBJ1-2, with D maybe TRBD1 (5 bases). The V and J ends lost 6 bases and 8 bases respectively, with 16 bases between them. Per germline, CDR1 MNHEY and CDR2 SMNVEV (reference sequence). This CDR3 region has 13 residues.

The chain links TRBV9 to TRBJ1-2; D remains unclear. Germline V gene sequence: CDR1 SGDLS, CDR2 YYNGEE. This CDR3 is 13 amino acids long. V was pared by 0 bases and J by 2 bases, with 5 bases between. The CDR3 DNA reads TGTGCCAGCAGCGTAGGAACAAACTATGGCTACACCTTC. Residues: CASSVGTNYGYTF.

V and J are TRBV6-5 and TRBJ2-3; 13 bases map to TRBD2. V was pared by 7 bases and J by 4 bases, with 5 bases of the junction left unmatched. Germline V lookup: CDR1 MNHEY, CDR2 SVGAGI. The CDR3 extends over 15 amino acids. The CDR3 reads CASKRTSGGPDTQYF. DNA of the CDR3: TGTGCCAGCAAACGGACTAGCGGGGGCCCAGATACGCAGTATTTT.

The chain combines TRBV7-2 with TRBJ2-3, with 8 bases identical to TRBD2. The CDR3 covers 11 residues. The junction had 5 bases not matched to a gene; V was cut back by 5 bases and J by 13 bases. Per germline, CDR1 SGHTA and CDR2 FQGNSA. This chain's CDR3 is CASSHGGAKYF. CDR3 nucleotide sequence: TGTGCCAGCAGCCACGGGGGGGCCAAGTATTTT. The whole variable domain, remainder taken from reference TRBV7-2 and TRBJ2-3, is GAGVSQSPSNKVTEKGKDVELRCDPISGHTALYWYRQSLGQGLEFLIYFQGNSAPDKSGLPSDRFSAERTGGSVSTLTIQRTQQEDSAVYLCASSHGGAKYFGPGTRLTVL.

The J gene is TRBJ1-5, the V gene TRBV12-5; 9 positions agree with TRBD1. There are 12 residues in the CDR3. Germline CDR1 is LGHNT and CDR2 is FRNRAP. Germline trimming cut 5 bases from V and 10 bases from J; bases unmatched to any gene: 3. CDR3 sequence: CASGADRGPQHF. The CDR3 DNA reads TGTGCTAGTGGTGCGGACAGGGGCCCCCAGCATTTT.

The chain carries TRBV5-1 and TRBJ2-6; D perhaps matches TRBD1 (6 bases). In germline, CDR1 is SGHRS, CDR2 YFSETQ. There are 16 residues in the CDR3. Trimming removed 4 bases from V and 2 bases from J, with 13 bases in between. The DNA for the CDR3 is TGCGCCAGCAGCGCAGGATCAGGGGCTGGGGCCAACGTCCTGACTTTC. Encoded protein: CASSAGSGAGANVLTF.